This T cell receptor beta chain was observed in a study of T-cell memory formation after mild COVID-19. For the study at large: TCR clusters mostly belonged to single donors.

TCRdb fed the 5' RACE reads into MiXCR, producing one record per CDR3 protein. The sample lists 300,000 to 350,000 distinct CDR3 sequences; 14% were seen once. General study results and limits: Clones shrinking between day 15 and 85 showed a balanced CD4/CD8 split, and those that grew later tilted toward CD4+. Whether second-wave clones peaking at day 37 were SARS-CoV-2 specific went unconfirmed.

Only a few counts were recorded for this clonotype. The antigen is not known. V was pared by 0 bases and J by 7 bases, with 19 bases between. Germline V gene data show CDR1 as LGHDT and CDR2 as YNNKEL (reference sequence). This CDR3 comprises 17 residues. The chain uses TRBV3-1 and TRBJ2-1; the D is unclear. The specimen sequenced was PBMCs or a T cell subset sorted from them (not recorded which). The TCR originated in a man younger than 35 who had mild COVID-19 (a few samples of this study predate the infection). Cell type and time point are not known. The CDR3 spells CASSQDSVWRSRNEQFF. The CDR3 DNA reads as TGTGCCAGCAGCCAAGACTCAGTTTGGCGATCCCGGAATGAGCAGTTCTTC.